One sample yielded the 16 T cell receptor beta chains listed below, sequenced in a study of Ad26.COV2.S vaccination and SARS-CoV-2 variants. The repertoire was sequenced with immunoSEQ multiplex PCR; TCRdb's copy has only in-frame clones and lacks some. Found here are roughly 700,000 clones, approximately 88% of them singletons; the top ten hold roughly 1.5%. As to treatment: about 20 received Ad26.COV2.S at low or high dose, single or two shots; roughly five received placebo; per-sample allocation not given. Following the first vaccine or placebo injection, samples were taken on day 63. This sample comprised peripheral blood, obtained in a trial of Ad26.COV2.S vaccine versus placebo. Receptors were obtained from a person aged 18 to 59 who received the Ad26.COV2.S COVID-19 vaccine or a placebo.

The V gene is TRBV27, the J gene TRBJ2-1; D perhaps matches TRBD1 (6 bases). The length of the CDR3 is 14 residues. CDR1 is MNHEY, CDR2 SMNVEV, per germline (reference sequence). Trimming removed 8 bases from V and 5 bases from J, with 16 bases in between. CDR3 sequence: CASGEQGRNNEQFF. CDR3 coding DNA: TGTGCCAGCGGAGAACAGGGTCGAAACAATGAGCAGTTCTTC.

The chain's CDR3 is CASSQVRGETQYF. For the CDR3, the DNA is TGCGCCAGCAGCCAAGTACGGGGTGAGACCCAGTACTTC. The J gene is TRBJ2-5, the V gene TRBV4-1; D might be TRBD2 (5 bases). V lost 1 base, J lost 5 bases, and 8 bases lay in between. The CDR3 is 13 residues long. Germline V gives CDR1 MGHRA, CDR2 YSYEKL.

This chain joins TRBV27 and TRBJ2-3; TRBD2 aligns across 11 bases. Germline lookup yields CDR1 MNHEY and CDR2 SMNVEV (reference sequence). With V trimmed by 6 bases and J by 2 bases, 4 bases remained unmatched. The CDR3 loop spans 15 amino acids. The CDR3 sequence: CASRRLAGNTDTQYF. CDR3 in DNA: TGTGCCAGCAGGAGACTAGCGGGAAACACAGATACGCAGTATTTT.

The chain couples TRBV7-3 to TRBJ2-2, with TRBD2 as a possible D gene (6 bases). Germline V gene sequence: CDR1 SGHTA, CDR2 FQGTGA. Trimming took 4 bases from V and 1 from J, leaving 7 bases between them. This CDR3 is 14 amino acids long. The CDR3 bases are TGTGCCAGCAGCTCGGGACTGAACACCGGGGAGCTGTTTTTT. Translating it yields CASSSGLNTGELFF.

J is TRBJ2-3 and V is TRBV3-1 (or the pseudogene TRBV3-2), with D maybe TRBD2 (5 bases). The V and J ends lost 0 bases and 0 bases respectively, with 10 bases between them. This CDR3 is built from 16 residues. Germline-derived CDR1 and CDR2 are LGHDT and YNNKEL (reference sequence). The CDR3, as DNA: TGTGCCAGCAGCCAAGATTTACCGGGAAGCACAGATACGCAGTATTTT. Translation gives CASSQDLPGSTDTQYF.

This sequence joins TRBV5-4 and TRBJ1-2, with TRBD1 as a possible D gene (6 bases). The CDR3 is 14 residues long. Trimming shortened V by 0 bases and J by 4 bases, and 10 bases separated the two germline ends. Germline V gene lookup returns CDR1 SGHNT and CDR2 YYREEE (reference sequence). The CDR3 DNA reads as TGTGCCAGCAGCTTGGTGGGGGCGGTCTATGGCTACACCTTC. This encodes CASSLVGAVYGYTF.

The gene calls are TRBV2 and TRBJ2-3; TRBD2 aligns across 8 bases. The CDR3 is made up of 13 amino acids. CDR1 is SNHLY and CDR2 is FYNNEI in the germline V gene. The ends lost 9 bases at V and 3 bases at J; junction bases unmatched: 5. The CDR3 sequence is CARRGLGTDTQYF. CDR3 bases: TGTGCCAGGAGGGGACTAGGGACAGATACGCAGTATTTT.

V gene TRBV18 combines with J gene TRBJ2-7; maybe TRBD1 (6 bases). CDR3 size: 14 residues. Trimming stripped 3 bases from V and 5 bases from J, with 14 bases between. Germline loops: CDR1 KGHSH, CDR2 LQKENI. CDR3 bases: TGTGCCAGCTCACCCCAGGACAGTCCCCACGAGCAGTACTTC. Protein: CASSPQDSPHEQYF. Based on the CDR3 plus reference TRBV18 and TRBJ2-7, the full variable domain is NAGVMQNPRHLVRRRGQEARLRCSPMKGHSHVYWYRQLPEEGLKFMVYLQKENIIDESGMPKERFSAEFPKEGPSILRIQQVVRGDSAAYFCASSPQDSPHEQYFGPGTRLTVT.

The chain uses TRBV24-1 and TRBJ2-5, with TRBD1 as a possible D gene (7 bases). CDR1 is KGHDR, CDR2 SFDVKD, per germline. V was clipped by 5 bases and J by 5 bases, with 11 bases between them. The CDR3 loop spans 13 amino acids. The CDR3 is CATSGPGGETQYF. CDR3 DNA: TGTGCCACCAGTGGCCCAGGGGGGGAGACCCAGTACTTC.

This rearrangement joins TRBV3-1 (or the pseudogene TRBV3-2) to TRBJ2-3, with 10 positions matching TRBD2. The germline V gene encodes CDR1 LGHDT and CDR2 YNNKEL (reference sequence). After removal of 0 bases from V and 5 bases from J, the junction contained 14 bases not matched to a gene. The CDR3 is 19 residues long. CDR3 region: CASSQDRLAGLFSRDTQYF. The CDR3 coding sequence is TGTGCCAGCAGCCAAGATAGACTAGCGGGCCTCTTTTCACGAGATACGCAGTATTTT.

V and J are TRBV19 and TRBJ2-5; 15 bases map to TRBD2. V shed 5 bases and J 6 bases; nucleotides not matched to a gene: 13. The CDR3 consists of 18 residues. Germline CDR1 reads LNHDA; CDR2 reads SQIVND (reference sequence). The CDR3 region is CASSPLPWTSGREQTQYF. The CDR3 coding sequence is TGTGCCAGTAGTCCCCTCCCCTGGACTAGCGGGAGGGAGCAGACCCAGTACTTC.

The gene calls are TRBV10-3 and TRBJ1-4; maybe TRBD1 (6 bases). This CDR3 is built from 16 residues. Germline CDR1 and CDR2: ENHRY and SYGVKD. The V gene lost 4 bases and the J gene lost 8 bases, with 20 bases spanning the gap. The CDR3 here is CAISARQADSREKLFF. For the CDR3, the DNA is TGTGCCATCAGTGCCAGACAGGCGGACTCTCGGGAAAAACTGTTTTTT.

The chain joins TRBV5-1 to TRBJ1-2, with no clear D. The V end lost 4 bases, the J end lost 8 bases, and 12 bases lay between the germline ends. Germline V CDR1 and CDR2: SGHRS, YFSETQ. This CDR3 comprises 12 residues. CDR3 protein: CASSTVPGGYTF. CDR3 DNA sequence: TGCGCCAGCAGCACGGTACCGGGGGGCTACACCTTC.

The chain combines TRBV11-2 with TRBJ1-5; D remains unclear. The CDR3 length is 13 residues. Germline CDR1 SGHAT, CDR2 FQNNGV. V was shortened by 2 bases and J by 8 bases, with 10 bases between the two germline ends. The DNA of the CDR3 is TGTGCCAGCAGCTTATCTTCGACCAAGCCCCAGCATTTT. This translates into CASSLSSTKPQHF.

The CDR3: CASSQGLGFTGELFF. The CDR3 DNA is TGTGCCAGCAGCCAGGGACTAGGATTCACCGGGGAGCTGTTTTTT. V is TRBV11-2 and J is TRBJ2-2; 8 bases agree with TRBD2. The junction had 6 bases not matched to a gene; V was cut back by 5 bases and J by 4 bases. Looked up from germline, CDR1 is SGHAT and CDR2 is FQNNGV. The length of the CDR3 is 15 residues.

The V gene is TRBV18, the J gene TRBJ1-2; D is unclear. Per the germline V gene, CDR1 is KGHSH and CDR2 is LQKENI. Trimming shortened V by 3 bases and J by 7 bases, and 9 bases separated the two germline ends. This CDR3 is 12 amino acids long. The CDR3 DNA reads as TGTGCCAGCTCACCCTCATCGGGTGGCTACACCTTC. It translates to CASSPSSGGYTF. Complete variable domain (other parts from reference TRBV18 and TRBJ1-2): NAGVMQNPRHLVRRRGQEARLRCSPMKGHSHVYWYRQLPEEGLKFMVYLQKENIIDESGMPKERFSAEFPKEGPSILRIQQVVRGDSAAYFCASSPSSGGYTFGSGTRLTVV.